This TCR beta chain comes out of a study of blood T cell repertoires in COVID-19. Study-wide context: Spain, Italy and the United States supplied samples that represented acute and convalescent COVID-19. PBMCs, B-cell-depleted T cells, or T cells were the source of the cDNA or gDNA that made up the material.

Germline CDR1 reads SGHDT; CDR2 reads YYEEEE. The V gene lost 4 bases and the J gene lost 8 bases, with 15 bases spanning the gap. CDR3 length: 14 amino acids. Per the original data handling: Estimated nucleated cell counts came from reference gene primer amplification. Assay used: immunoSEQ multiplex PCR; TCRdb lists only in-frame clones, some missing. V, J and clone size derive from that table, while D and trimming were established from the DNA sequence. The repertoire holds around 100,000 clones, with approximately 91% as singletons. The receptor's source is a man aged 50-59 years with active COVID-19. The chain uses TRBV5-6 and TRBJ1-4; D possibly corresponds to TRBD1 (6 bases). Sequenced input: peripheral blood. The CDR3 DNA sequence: TGTGCCAGCAGCCAACAGGGCGCCAGCGAAAAACTGTTTTTT. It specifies CASSQQGASEKLFF. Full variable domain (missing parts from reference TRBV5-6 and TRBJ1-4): DAGVTQSPTHLIKTRGQQVTLRCSPKSGHDTVSWYQQALGQGPQFIFQYYEEEERQRGNFPDRFSGHQFPNYSSELNVNALLLGDSALYLCASSQQGASEKLFFGSGTQLSVL.